This TCR beta chain was observed in a study of OX40 agonist ivuxolimab in advanced cancers. Study summary: Across the patients, intravenous ivuxolimab was delivered every 2 weeks at 0.01 to 10 mg/kg. Recorded diagnoses for dose-escalation patients were hepatocellular carcinoma, melanoma, renal cell or head and neck cancer.

This CDR3 is 17 amino acids long. Trimming removed 1 base from V and 1 base from J, with 13 bases in between. The germline V gene encodes CDR1 SGHNT and CDR2 YENEEA. Study-level findings and limits: Researchers report that CD8+ T cells had, on average, more expanded clones than CD4+.

Note on this clone: The antigen remains undetermined.

Libraries were prepared by immunoSEQ multiplex PCR; TCRdb keeps only in-frame clonotypes and omits some of them. The data hold 77,000 or so clones, with more than 85% observed a single time. J is TRBJ2-2 and V is TRBV11-3; D perhaps matches TRBD1 (6 bases). The clonotype was recovered from an adult with an advanced solid tumor such as melanoma, head and neck, liver or kidney cancer. The sequences come from CD4+ or CD8+ T cells sorted from blood, collected in a trial of the OX40 agonist ivuxolimab. CDR3 residues: CASSLVAGDLNTGELFF. The DNA of the CDR3 is TGTGCCAGCAGCTTAGTGGCAGGGGATTTGAACACCGGGGAGCTGTTTTTT. Full variable domain (missing parts from reference TRBV11-3 and TRBJ2-2): EAGVVQSPRYKIIEKKQPVAFWCNPISGHNTLYWYLQNLGQGPELLIRYENEEAVDDSQLPKDRFSAERLKGVDSTLKIQPAELGDSAVYLCASSLVAGDLNTGELFFGEGSRLTVL.